Given below is one TCR beta chain in context. Per germline, CDR1 MNHEY and CDR2 SVGEGT. V lost 0 bases and J lost 6, with 12 bases in between. This CDR3 spans 15 amino acids. Using immunoSEQ multiplex PCR, the repertoire was profiled, and TCRdb retains in-frame clones only, with some absent. The sample includes 93,000 or so clones, 90% of them seen just once. This sample stems from a study of T cell responses to AZD1222 COVID-19 vaccine. Specimen: peripheral blood, collected on day 0 of AZD1222 vaccination. The rearrangement uses TRBV6-2 or TRBV6-3 and TRBJ1-5; D is ambiguous. The receptor was isolated from an adult in good health. As DNA, the CDR3 is TGTGCCAGCAGTTACTCGATGTTTAGGGTTCAGCCCCAGCATTTT. It encodes CASSYSMFRVQPQHF.